This T cell receptor (beta chain) came from a study of blood T cell repertoires in COVID-19. Study information: The study drew acute and convalescent COVID-19 samples from the United States, Italy and Spain. Sources were T cells, B-cell-depleted T cells, or PBMCs; the material itself was cDNA or gDNA.

Per the authors' pipeline: It was from reference gene primer amplification that nucleated cell counts were estimated. Using immunoSEQ multiplex PCR, the repertoire was profiled, and TCRdb retains in-frame clones only, with some absent. V, J and clone size are those of that table, while D and trimming were read from the DNA. The table has tens of thousands of clones, 70% to 90% seen once. Trimming took 3 bases from V and 9 from J, leaving 9 bases between them. Germline V gene sequence: CDR1 SNHLY, CDR2 FYNNEI. The CDR3 is made up of 12 amino acids. This clonotype originated in a human donor in a cohort sampled during active COVID-19. The chain is built from TRBV2 and TRBJ2-1; D gene unclear. Sequenced: peripheral blood. CDR3 sequence reads: CASSEQRGEQFF. The CDR3 nucleotides are TGTGCCAGCAGTGAGCAGCGTGGTGAGCAGTTCTTC.